Listed below are T cell receptor beta chains from one sample, sequenced in a study of CD8 T cells in ankylosing spondylitis. MiXCR was run by TCRdb on the 5' RACE reads, yielding one entry per CDR3 protein. The repertoire holds fewer than 550,000 distinct CDR3 sequences, with about 5.7% as singletons. The sequencing sample was made of blood, either unsorted or a sorted T cell fraction (not recorded which). Every receptor here comes from a male donor with ankylosing spondylitis. CDR3s leave out the opening cysteine and the closing phenylalanine or tryptophan.

cdr3_length v_call cdr3_aa
14 TRBV12-3/TRBV12-4 ASSLTTVSGANVLT
13 TRBV6-2/TRBV6-3 ASRKVLAGDETQY
11 TRBV20-1 SAETGVNTEAF
15 TRBV7-2 ASSMRPPDRGSGTQY
12 TRBV6-5 ASSSHQGAYEQY
12 TRBV7-2 ASSLGGWASEQF
10 TRBV7-9 ASGYQNTEAF
11 TRBV5-6 ASSPRDSYEQY
12 TRBV6-2/TRBV6-3 ASSSPSKGTEAF
11 TRBV29-1 SVERDRAGGYT
8 TRBV12-3/TRBV12-4 ASSNQHPT
11 TRBV5-1 ASSLTWGTEAF
10 TRBV15 ATSRDIRIQY
14 TRBV7-2 ASSLVAGSNTGELF
14 TRBV29-1 SVELGLSRSTDTQY
13 TRBV18 ASSPEAYMDTEAF
10 TRBV7-2 ASSPVNSPLH
12 TRBV12-3/TRBV12-4 ATVKGWKNQPQH
15 TRBV4-3 ASSQVVLADSYNEQF
12 TRBV27 ASRSRGIGTEAF
12 TRBV3-1 ASSQVSGIYEQY
14 TRBV7-6 ASSLEAGPFSYEQY
13 TRBV20-1 SASKSVRQDSPLH
12 TRBV20-1 SANSGRGDQPQH
12 TRBV29-1 SVGRDRRNEKLF
12 TRBV5-6 ASSSDRSATEAF
13 TRBV7-8 ASSLQSGWTDTQY
12 TRBV7-2 ASSFLQGDYGYT
13 TRBV11-3 ASSLDQGSTDTQY
11 TRBV20-1 SQIREGFNEQF
11 TRBV18 ASSPPNSETQY